The clone carrying this T cell receptor (beta chain) was detected only once. Its target is unknown. Repertoires were generated with immunoSEQ multiplex PCR, while TCRdb's copy carries only in-frame clones and drops some. The sample gives about 680,000 clones, around 73% of which show up once; more than 1.5% is in the top ten. Per the germline V gene, CDR1 is MNHEY and CDR2 is SMNVEV (reference sequence). Between the trimmed V and J ends, which lost 4 bases and 9 bases, there was a span of 12 bases. CDR3 length equals 12 residues. The data originate from a study of shared clonotypes between healthy human individuals. Study-wide points: Naive subsets, compared against memory subsets, generally had larger estimated richness values.

The rearrangement uses TRBV27 and TRBJ1-1; possible D gene TRBD1, 5 bases. The receptor comes from a woman in her 30s in good health. Sequencing was performed on memory CD4+ T cells sorted from blood. Subset of the sample: CD45RA-negative fraction. The CDR3 here is CASSYPGGKAFF. In DNA, the CDR3 is TGTGCCAGCAGTTACCCCGGGGGGAAAGCTTTCTTT.